This T cell receptor beta chain emerged from a study of shared clonotypes between healthy human individuals. This table comes from immunoSEQ multiplex PCR, and its TCRdb copy is limited to in-frame clones, with some not included. Of 550,000 to 700,000 clones in the sample, 73% were seen once. In the case of this clone: Its antigen is still unknown.

Study-wide results and limits: Limitation of the genetic and exposure-history diversity represented came from the few donors. Among donors, sharing of clonotypes was expected to be affected by sequencing depth.

This clonotype originated in a woman aged 30 to 39 in good health. The material sequenced was memory CD4+ T cells sorted from blood. Subset denoted: CD45RA-negative fraction.

The CDR3 loop is CASSLVVQVDGEQYF. In DNA, the CDR3 is TGTGCCAGCAGCTTAGTTGTACAGGTGGATGGCGAGCAGTACTTC. V and J are TRBV7-2 and TRBJ2-7; D might be TRBD1 (5 bases). V was trimmed by 1 base and J by 6 bases, leaving 16 bases between them. Germline values: CDR1 SGHTA, CDR2 FQGNSA. This CDR3 has 15 amino acids.